This T cell receptor (beta chain) was recorded in a study of T cells in tuberculosis. Study-level background: This South African cohort compared adolescents with or without latent tuberculosis against adults with active tuberculosis. Broader study findings: Smaller alpha distances in active tuberculosis partly reflected shorter CDR3-alpha lengths. Smaller distances to GMM-specific TCRs suggested their expansion in active tuberculosis. Using the GMM-specific repertoire gave around 90% accuracy versus approximately 70% with motifs.

As for this clone: Its antigen is currently unknown.

TCRdb's copy holds only in-frame clones and misses some; the assay was immunoSEQ multiplex PCR. This repertoire shows under 40,000 clones, roughly 94% found once; its top ten account for 6.5% to 8%. The receptor was isolated from a donor aged 5 to 30 with latent tuberculosis or without tuberculosis infection. The sample taken for sequencing was PBMCs.

CDR3 coding DNA: TGCGCCAGCAGCCAAGCAGGGGTGGGGGCCAACGTCCTGACTTTC. Its protein product is CASSQAGVGANVLTF. The chain combines TRBV4-1 with TRBJ2-6; tentative D call: TRBD1 (6 bases). Per the germline V gene, CDR1 is MGHRA and CDR2 is YSYEKL. Trimming shortened V by 1 base and J by 4 bases, and 8 bases separated the two germline ends. CDR3 length equals 15 residues.